This T cell receptor beta chain originates from a study of neoadjuvant anti-PD-1 for oral cavity cancer. Study background: Patients without progression got a fourth dose around day 43.

As for time point: after neoadjuvant nivolumab, at surgical resection. The germline CDR1 and CDR2 sequences are SQVTM and ANQGSEA. The CDR3 loop spans 12 amino acids. Deletions cut 6 bases from V and 0 bases from J, with 8 bases between. Profiling relied on immunoSEQ multiplex PCR, and the TCRdb table lists in-frame clones only, not all of them. The repertoire holds roughly 13,000 clones, with about three quarters as singletons. The sequence was obtained from a person aged 40 to 85 with oral cavity squamous cell carcinoma. The chain has TRBV29-1 and TRBJ1-1, with D perhaps matching TRBD1 (5 bases). Sample: PBMCs, taken after nivolumab (anti-PD-1) treatment. This chain's CDR3 is CSVRQLNTEAFF. The CDR3 region has the DNA TGCAGCGTCAGACAGTTGAACACTGAAGCTTTCTTT.